A selection of T cell receptor beta chains follows, all from one sample in a study of a mutant IDH1 vaccine in newly diagnosed glioma. Which antigens these TCRs recognize remains unknown. TCRdb's table, derived via immunoSEQ multiplex PCR, lists solely in-frame clones and lacks some. Of tens of thousands of clones in the sample, 88% are singletons; the top ten hold 5.7%. The sequenced sample was PBMCs, obtained from a glioma patient whose treatment included an IDH1 peptide vaccine. These TCRs come from a woman in her forties with glioma. Each CDR3 is given with its conserved first and last residue. The D gene is left open where the match is weak. A clone size is listed for some rows: how often the clone was seen (once, few, many), or a class if it is expanded.

size: once
V: TRBV7-9
D: TRBD1
J: TRBJ1-2
DNA: TGTGCCAGCAGCTCCCCAGGGGGTAAAGGTGGCTACACCTTC
CDR3: CASSSPGGKGGYTF

size: few
V: TRBV9
D: TRBD1
J: TRBJ1-5
DNA: TGTGCCAGCAGCCCGGACAGGGGCCCCGGTCAGCCCCAGCATTTT
CDR3: CASSPDRGPGQPQHF

size: NA
V: TRBV9
D: TRBD2
J: TRBJ2-7
DNA: TGTGCCAGCAGCGCCGGAGCGGGAAATGACGAGCAGTACTTC
CDR3: CASSAGAGNDEQYF

size: NA
V: TRBV5-5
D: NA
J: TRBJ2-4
DNA: TGTGCCAGCAGCACCCGGGGCGAAAACATTCAGTACTTC
CDR3: CASSTRGENIQYF

size: NA
V: TRBV11-2
D: TRBD1
J: TRBJ1-5
DNA: TGTGCCAGCAGCGACAGGGGAAATCAGCCCCAGCATTTT
CDR3: CASSDRGNQPQHF

size: NA
V: TRBV25-1
D: TRBD1
J: TRBJ2-2
DNA: TGTGCCAGCACCCCGACAGGGGTATTGGCCGGGGAGCTGTTTTTT
CDR3: CASTPTGVLAGELFF

size: NA
V: TRBV7-9
D: NA
J: TRBJ1-3
DNA: TGTGCCAGCAGCCCGGACAGCTCTGGAAACACCATATATTTT
CDR3: CASSPDSSGNTIYF

size: NA
V: TRBV4-1
D: NA
J: TRBJ2-2
DNA: TGCGCCAGCAGCCAAGGGGGAGTAGGCCGTGACAACACCGGGGAGCTGTTTTTT
CDR3: CASSQGGVGRDNTGELFF

size: NA
V: TRBV7-6
D: TRBD1
J: TRBJ2-3
DNA: TGTGCCAGCAGCTCAGGACAGGGGGCAATCACAGATACGCAGTATTTT
CDR3: CASSSGQGAITDTQYF

size: few
V: TRBV5-1
D: NA
J: TRBJ1-1
DNA: TGCGCCAGCAGCTTGGAATCTGGGAACACTGAAGCTTTCTTT
CDR3: CASSLESGNTEAFF

size: once
V: TRBV9
D: NA
J: TRBJ2-5
DNA: TGTGCCAGCAGCGTGAGCCCGGACAGCTCCCAGTACTTC
CDR3: CASSVSPDSSQYF

size: once
V: TRBV2
D: NA
J: TRBJ2-7
DNA: TGTGCCAGCAGTGAAGCCCCGTTAGAGGGGTACGAGCAGTACTTC
CDR3: CASSEAPLEGYEQYF

size: NA
V: TRBV13
D: TRBD1
J: TRBJ1-1
DNA: TGTGCCAGCATCCCTGAGTCTCAGGGGGCGAGGGGTGAAGCTTTCTTT
CDR3: CASIPESQGARGEAFF

size: once
V: TRBV27
D: NA
J: TRBJ2-7
DNA: TGTGCCAGCAGGGCCCGCGAGATGGGCGAGCAGTACTTC
CDR3: CASRAREMGEQYF

size: NA
V: TRBV9
D: NA
J: TRBJ2-1
DNA: TGTGCCAGCAGCGCGGCCCAATACAATGAGCAGTTCTTC
CDR3: CASSAAQYNEQFF

size: NA
V: TRBV5-1
D: NA
J: TRBJ2-5
DNA: TGCGCCAGCAGCACTCAACGGGGGGCGGAAGAGACCCAGTACTTC
CDR3: CASSTQRGAEETQYF

size: few
V: TRBV10-3
D: TRBD1
J: TRBJ1-2
DNA: TGTGCCATCAGCCGGGACAGGAATTATGGCTACACCTTC
CDR3: CAISRDRNYGYTF

size: NA
V: TRBV5-4
D: NA
J: TRBJ2-7
DNA: TGTGCCAGCAGCTTGGATTCATACTCCTACGAGCAGTACTTC
CDR3: CASSLDSYSYEQYF

size: NA
V: TRBV7-2
D: NA
J: TRBJ1-2
DNA: TGTGCCAGTTCCCCGGGAGGGCCCATCTCCTATGGCTACACCTTC
CDR3: CASSPGGPISYGYTF

size: NA
V: TRBV19
D: TRBD2
J: TRBJ2-1
DNA: TGTGCCAGTAGTATTCTAGCGGGGAGCGGCGATGAGCAGTTCTTC
CDR3: CASSILAGSGDEQFF

size: NA
V: TRBV4-1
D: NA
J: TRBJ1-5
DNA: TGCGCCAGCAGCCAAGTCCCGCTCCGGCTGACCAATCAGCCCCAGCATTTT
CDR3: CASSQVPLRLTNQPQHF

size: NA
V: TRBV19
D: NA
J: TRBJ2-2
DNA: TGTGCCAGTAGTACCCGCCCTAATGCACGGACCGGGGAGCTGTTTTTT
CDR3: CASSTRPNARTGELFF

size: NA
V: TRBV29-1
D: TRBD1
J: TRBJ2-7
DNA: TGCAGCGCCAAGACAGGGGGTAAGAACGAGCAGTACTTC
CDR3: CSAKTGGKNEQYF

size: NA
V: TRBV7-8
D: NA
J: TRBJ2-3
DNA: TGTGCCAGCAGCTTAGCTAGGAACACGCAGTATTTT
CDR3: CASSLARNTQYF

size: NA
V: TRBV18
D: TRBD2
J: TRBJ2-7
DNA: TGTGCCAGCTCACCCCCAAGCTCTGGCGGGGGAACTTACGAGCAGTACTTC
CDR3: CASSPPSSGGGTYEQYF

size: NA
V: TRBV15
D: NA
J: TRBJ1-1
DNA: TGTGCCACCCAGCATGGGTTTGGGTTGGGGAACACTGAAGCTTTCTTT
CDR3: CATQHGFGLGNTEAFF

size: once
V: TRBV6-5
D: NA
J: TRBJ1-1
DNA: TGTGCCAGCAGTCCCACGGGGGAGGGGAACACTGAAGCTTTCTTT
CDR3: CASSPTGEGNTEAFF

size: NA
V: TRBV13
D: TRBD1
J: TRBJ2-5
DNA: TGTGCCAGCAGCCTACCCCCCGACAGGGGAAAAGAGACCCAGTACTTC
CDR3: CASSLPPDRGKETQYF

size: NA
V: TRBV18
D: NA
J: TRBJ2-5
DNA: TGTGCCAGCTCACCGCACCGGGGTTGGGAGACCCAGTACTTC
CDR3: CASSPHRGWETQYF

size: NA
V: TRBV7-2
D: TRBD1
J: TRBJ1-2
DNA: TGTGCCAGCAGCCCGGACAGGGTTCGGGCTAACTATGGCTACACCTTC
CDR3: CASSPDRVRANYGYTF

size: NA
V: TRBV7-8
D: NA
J: TRBJ1-4
DNA: TGTGCCAGCAGCTTATTGGCCGCAACTAATGAAAAACTGTTTTTT
CDR3: CASSLLAATNEKLFF

size: NA
V: TRBV10-3
D: TRBD1
J: TRBJ2-7
DNA: TGTGCCATCAGATCCGGGACAGGGAGGTCATACGAGCAGTACTTC
CDR3: CAIRSGTGRSYEQYF

size: NA
V: TRBV14
D: TRBD2
J: TRBJ2-7
DNA: TGTGCCAGCAGCCAACGGGGGGAGAAGTCCTACGAGCAGTACTTC
CDR3: CASSQRGEKSYEQYF

size: NA
V: TRBV19
D: TRBD1
J: TRBJ2-5
DNA: TGTGCCAGTAGTACATACAGGGGTTGGCAAGAGACCCAGTACTTC
CDR3: CASSTYRGWQETQYF

size: NA
V: TRBV6-4
D: TRBD2
J: TRBJ2-1
DNA: TGTGCCAGCAGTCCCCTAGCGGGAGGAACCATCAATGAGCAGTTCTTC
CDR3: CASSPLAGGTINEQFF

size: once
V: TRBV19
D: NA
J: TRBJ1-2
DNA: TGTGCCAGTAGTATGACAGGAAATGGCTACACCTTC
CDR3: CASSMTGNGYTF

size: NA
V: TRBV12-5
D: NA
J: TRBJ2-7
DNA: TGTGCTAGTGGTTTGGCCGAGTTGGGGGGCTACGAGCAGTACTTC
CDR3: CASGLAELGGYEQYF

size: NA
V: TRBV7-6
D: NA
J: TRBJ2-5
DNA: TGTGCCAGCAGCCTCTCCGGGGAGACCCAGTACTTC
CDR3: CASSLSGETQYF

size: NA
V: TRBV18
D: TRBD2
J: TRBJ2-2
DNA: TGTGCCAGCTCGAGCCTAGCGGGGTACACCGGGGAGCTGTTTTTT
CDR3: CASSSLAGYTGELFF

size: NA
V: TRBV28
D: TRBD2
J: TRBJ2-7
DNA: TGTGCCAGCAGTTTACCATGGCGGGGGGCCTACGAGCAGTACTTC
CDR3: CASSLPWRGAYEQYF

size: once
V: TRBV7-2
D: TRBD2
J: TRBJ2-2
DNA: TGTGCCAGCAGCCCTCCGGGACTAGTAGCCGGGGAGCTGTTTTTT
CDR3: CASSPPGLVAGELFF

size: once
V: TRBV6-6
D: TRBD2
J: TRBJ2-1
DNA: TGTGCCAGCAGTCCAGGACTAGCGGTTGAATACAATGAGCAGTTCTTC
CDR3: CASSPGLAVEYNEQFF

size: NA
V: TRBV5-5
D: NA
J: TRBJ1-1
DNA: TGTGCCAGCAGCTTCCCCCCCAACACTGAAGCTTTCTTT
CDR3: CASSFPPNTEAFF

size: NA
V: TRBV6-7
D: NA
J: TRBJ1-6
DNA: TGTGCCAGCAGTTCCACAGGCCGTAATTCACCCCTCCACTTT
CDR3: CASSSTGRNSPLHF

size: NA
V: TRBV5-5
D: NA
J: TRBJ1-4
DNA: TGTGCCAGCACGTTTGGGGCAACTAATGAAAAACTGTTTTTT
CDR3: CASTFGATNEKLFF

size: NA
V: TRBV29-1
D: TRBD1
J: TRBJ1-1
DNA: TGCAGCGTAGACAGGGGGAACACTGAAGCTTTCTTT
CDR3: CSVDRGNTEAFF

size: few
V: TRBV6-5
D: NA
J: TRBJ1-6
DNA: TGTGCCAGCAGTTACCTCAGATCCCCCCTCCACTTT
CDR3: CASSYLRSPLHF

size: NA
V: TRBV18
D: NA
J: TRBJ1-2
DNA: TGTGCCAGCTCACCCCAGGGCGCTAACTATGGCTACACCTTC
CDR3: CASSPQGANYGYTF

size: NA
V: TRBV6-4
D: NA
J: TRBJ1-2
DNA: TGTGCCAGCAGTGAGCCGACAGGAGCTAACTATGGCTACACCTTC
CDR3: CASSEPTGANYGYTF

size: NA
V: TRBV6-5
D: TRBD2
J: TRBJ2-5
DNA: TGTGCCAGCAGTCAAGGACTAGCTCTGACCCAGTACTTC
CDR3: CASSQGLALTQYF

size: NA
V: TRBV7-6
D: TRBD1
J: TRBJ1-5
DNA: TGTGCCAGCAGCCGGACAGGGGGCAAGTCTCAGCCCCAGCATTTT
CDR3: CASSRTGGKSQPQHF

size: NA
V: TRBV9
D: NA
J: TRBJ1-3
DNA: TGTGCCAGCAGCGTAAGCCTTGCTGGAAACACCATATATTTT
CDR3: CASSVSLAGNTIYF

size: NA
V: TRBV2
D: TRBD1
J: TRBJ1-6
DNA: TGTGCCAGCAGCCGACAGGGAACTCATAATTCACCCCTCCACTTT
CDR3: CASSRQGTHNSPLHF

size: NA
V: TRBV28
D: NA
J: TRBJ2-7
DNA: TGTGCCAGCAGTTTAGGCAAGCCCGGGGAGCAGTACTTC
CDR3: CASSLGKPGEQYF

size: NA
V: TRBV30
D: NA
J: TRBJ2-5
DNA: TGTGCCTGGGCCCGGGAACCTAACTCGCAAGAGACCCAGTACTTC
CDR3: CAWAREPNSQETQYF